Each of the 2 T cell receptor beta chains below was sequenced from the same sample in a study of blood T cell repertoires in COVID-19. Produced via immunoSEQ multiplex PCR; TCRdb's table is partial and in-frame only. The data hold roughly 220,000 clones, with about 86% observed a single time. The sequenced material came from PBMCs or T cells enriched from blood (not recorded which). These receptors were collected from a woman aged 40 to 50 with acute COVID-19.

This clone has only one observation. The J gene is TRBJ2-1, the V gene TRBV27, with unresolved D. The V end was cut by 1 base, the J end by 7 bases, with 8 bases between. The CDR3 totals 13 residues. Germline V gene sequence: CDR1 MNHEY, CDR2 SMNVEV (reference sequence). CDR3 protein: CASSLFSSNEQFF. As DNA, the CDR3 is TGTGCCAGCAGTTTATTTTCCAGTAATGAGCAGTTCTTC.

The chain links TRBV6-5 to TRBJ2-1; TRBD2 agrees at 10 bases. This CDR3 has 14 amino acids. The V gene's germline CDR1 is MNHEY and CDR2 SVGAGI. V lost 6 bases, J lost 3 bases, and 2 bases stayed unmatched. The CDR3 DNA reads TGTGCCAGCAGCTTAGCGGGGGGCTACAATGAGCAGTTCTTC. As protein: CASSLAGGYNEQFF.